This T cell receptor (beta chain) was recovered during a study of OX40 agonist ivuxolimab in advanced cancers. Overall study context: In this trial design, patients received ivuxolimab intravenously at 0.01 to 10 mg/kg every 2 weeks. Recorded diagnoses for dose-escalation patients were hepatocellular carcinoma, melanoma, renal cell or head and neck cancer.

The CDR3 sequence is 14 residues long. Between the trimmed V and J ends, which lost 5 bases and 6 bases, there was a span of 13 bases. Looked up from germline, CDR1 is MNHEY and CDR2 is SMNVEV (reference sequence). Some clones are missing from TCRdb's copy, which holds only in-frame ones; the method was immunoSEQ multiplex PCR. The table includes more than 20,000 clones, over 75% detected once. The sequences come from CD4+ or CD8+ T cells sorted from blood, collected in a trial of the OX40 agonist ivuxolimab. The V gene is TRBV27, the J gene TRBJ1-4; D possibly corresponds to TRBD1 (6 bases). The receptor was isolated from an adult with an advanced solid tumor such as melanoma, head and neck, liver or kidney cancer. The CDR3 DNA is TGTGCCAGCAGTCCTACTCGGACAGATGAAAAACTGTTTTTT. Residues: CASSPTRTDEKLFF.